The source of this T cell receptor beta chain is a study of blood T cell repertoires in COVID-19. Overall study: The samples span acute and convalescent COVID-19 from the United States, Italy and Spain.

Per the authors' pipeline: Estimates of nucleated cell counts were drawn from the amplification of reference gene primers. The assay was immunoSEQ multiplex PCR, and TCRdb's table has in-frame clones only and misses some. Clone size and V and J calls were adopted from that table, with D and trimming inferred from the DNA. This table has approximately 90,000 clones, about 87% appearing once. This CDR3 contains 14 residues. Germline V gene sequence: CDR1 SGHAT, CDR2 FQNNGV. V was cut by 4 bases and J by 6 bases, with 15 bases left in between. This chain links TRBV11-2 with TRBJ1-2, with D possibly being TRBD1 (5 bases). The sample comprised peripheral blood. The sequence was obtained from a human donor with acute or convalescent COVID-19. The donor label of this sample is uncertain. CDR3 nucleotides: TGTGCCAGCAGCTCAGGGCCGAGAAGGCATGGCTACACCTTC. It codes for CASSSGPRRHGYTF.